These T cell receptor beta chains were read from a single sample in a study of beta chain features in type 1 diabetes. TCRdb keeps only in-frame clones here, not all; method: immunoSEQ multiplex PCR. This table holds roughly 350,000 clones, about 11% found once. The sequencing sample was made of naive CD4+ T cells from blood. Receptors were obtained from a woman aged 25 to 39 in good health. Both conserved end residues are part of each CDR3. A D gene is named only where the DNA matches it firmly. The size entry is marked missing in some rows and otherwise reads once, few, many or a size class.

v_gene	abundance	d_gene	j_gene	CDR3aa	CDR3nt
TRBV10-3	.	TRBD2	TRBJ2-1	CAINPSGIDEQFF	TGTGCCATCAACCCCAGCGGGATTGATGAGCAGTTCTTC
TRBV21-1	.	.	TRBJ1-1	CASSKVADSENTEAFF	TGTGCCAGCAGCAAAGTGGCGGACAGCGAGAACACTGAAGCTTTCTTT
TRBV6-6	.	TRBD2	TRBJ2-2	CASSYRPREGTGELFF	TGTGCCAGCAGTTACAGGCCCAGGGAGGGGACCGGGGAGCTGTTTTTT
TRBV7-9	few	.	TRBJ2-1	CASSQGGRGTLNEQFF	TGTGCCAGCAGCCAGGGCGGTAGGGGGACACTTAATGAGCAGTTCTTC
TRBV12-5	few	.	TRBJ2-2	CASGLVSRDRLTGELFF	TGTGCTAGTGGTTTGGTATCCCGAGACAGGCTCACCGGGGAGCTGTTTTTT
TRBV28	.	.	TRBJ2-7	CASRTTPYEQYF	TGTGCCAGCAGGACGACTCCGTACGAGCAGTACTTC
TRBV28	few	TRBD2	TRBJ2-5	CASSPGGVETQYF	TGTGCCAGCAGCCCTGGGGGGGTCGAGACCCAGTACTTC
TRBV30	.	TRBD1	TRBJ1-2	CAWGTAIGYTF	TGTGCCTGGGGGACAGCAATTGGCTACACCTTC
TRBV28	few	.	TRBJ1-5	CASSTLTGNQPQHF	TGTGCCAGCAGTACCCTGACGGGGAATCAGCCCCAGCATTTT
TRBV9	few	.	TRBJ2-1	CASSGKGLDNEQFF	TGTGCCAGCAGCGGAAAGGGACTCGACAATGAGCAGTTCTTC
TRBV7-7	few	.	TRBJ2-5	CASSFNQETQYF	TGTGCTAGCAGCTTCAACCAAGAGACCCAGTACTTC
TRBV28	few	.	TRBJ2-1	CASSRTRLVVDEQFF	TGTGCCAGCAGCCGTACGCGACTAGTGGTTGATGAGCAGTTCTTC
TRBV20-1	.	.	TRBJ1-2	CSASLGYTF	TGCAGTGCTAGTCTTGGCTACACCTTC
TRBV5-1	.	TRBD1	TRBJ2-7	CASSLAFRTQGSSYEQYF	TGCGCCAGCAGCTTGGCCTTTAGGACACAGGGGAGCTCCTACGAGCAGTACTTC
TRBV7-2	.	.	TRBJ1-5	CASGRQGNQPQHF	TGTGCCAGCGGTAGACAGGGCAATCAGCCCCAGCATTTT
TRBV28	few	TRBD1	TRBJ2-2	CASRTGGNTGELFF	TGTGCCAGCAGAACAGGGGGGAACACCGGGGAGCTGTTTTTT
TRBV4-3	few	TRBD2	TRBJ2-7	CASSQGRGNSYEQYF	TGCGCCAGCAGCCAAGGGCGGGGGAACTCCTACGAGCAGTACTTC
TRBV11-2	.	.	TRBJ2-7	CASTRQSYEQYF	TGTGCCAGCACCAGACAATCCTACGAGCAGTACTTC
TRBV28	.	TRBD1	TRBJ2-2	CASSLGDRDTGELFF	TGTGCCAGCAGTTTAGGTGACAGGGACACCGGGGAGCTGTTTTTT
TRBV5-1	.	TRBD1	TRBJ2-1	CASSITPGQKYNEQFF	TGCGCCAGCAGCATAACCCCGGGACAGAAATACAATGAGCAGTTCTTC
TRBV28	.	TRBD2	TRBJ2-1	CASSPTSGIFSEQFF	TGTGCCAGCAGTCCGACTAGCGGGATTTTTAGTGAGCAGTTCTTC
TRBV29-1	few	.	TRBJ1-1	CSVQEVQDTEAFF	TGCAGCGTTCAGGAGGTTCAGGACACTGAAGCTTTCTTT
TRBV19	few	TRBD1	TRBJ1-5	CASGQGGNQPQHF	TGTGCCAGTGGACAGGGAGGCAATCAGCCCCAGCATTTT
TRBV28	.	TRBD1	TRBJ2-3	CASSPPNRGFTDTQYF	TGTGCCAGCAGTCCCCCCAACAGGGGATTCACAGATACGCAGTATTTT
TRBV19	few	TRBD1	TRBJ2-7	CASRRTGVLGEQYF	TGTGCCAGTAGACGGACAGGGGTCTTAGGCGAGCAGTACTTC
TRBV18	.	TRBD1	TRBJ2-2	CASSPRTGPNTGELFF	TGTGCCAGCTCACCTAGGACAGGGCCGAACACCGGGGAGCTGTTTTTT
TRBV7-3	few	TRBD2	TRBJ2-1	CASSLGTSGTPGFF	TGTGCCAGCAGCCTAGGGACTAGCGGGACCCCGGGGTTCTTC
TRBV28	.	TRBD1	TRBJ1-1	CASSTWTGAGDTEAFF	TGTGCCAGCAGTACCTGGACAGGGGCAGGAGACACTGAAGCTTTCTTT
TRBV18	few	TRBD1	TRBJ2-3	CASSPRFGQGADTQYF	TGTGCCAGCTCACCCCGATTCGGACAGGGAGCAGATACGCAGTATTTT
TRBV18	few	TRBD1	TRBJ2-5	CASSPYDRGEETQYF	TGTGCCAGCTCACCATATGACAGGGGGGAAGAGACCCAGTACTTC
TRBV28	few	.	TRBJ1-5	CASSLSQKYSNQPQHF	TGTGCCAGCAGTTTATCACAGAAATATAGCAATCAGCCCCAGCATTTT
TRBV6-5	once	TRBD1	TRBJ1-2	CASGYDGTASWGYTF	TGTGCCAGCGGCTATGACGGGACAGCGAGTTGGGGCTACACCTTC
TRBV11-2	few	.	TRBJ2-4	CASSLDLAKNIQYF	TGTGCCAGCAGCTTGGACTTAGCCAAAAACATTCAGTACTTC
TRBV9	.	.	TRBJ1-1	CASSADRLNTEAFF	TGTGCCAGCAGCGCCGACAGACTGAACACTGAAGCTTTCTTT
TRBV5-1	.	TRBD2	TRBJ2-7	CASSLELAGNYEQYF	TGCGCCAGCAGCTTGGAACTAGCGGGGAACTACGAGCAGTACTTC
TRBV21-1	.	.	TRBJ2-1	CASSGGGRSSYNEQFF	TGTGCCAGCAGCGGAGGAGGGCGGAGCTCCTACAATGAGCAGTTCTTC
TRBV4-1	few	TRBD2	TRBJ2-1	CASSQESSGRPGEQFF	TGCGCCAGCAGCCAAGAATCTAGCGGGAGGCCGGGTGAGCAGTTCTTC
TRBV2	.	TRBD1	TRBJ1-1	CASRYPTGGFMNTEAFF	TGTGCCAGCAGGTACCCGACAGGGGGCTTCATGAACACTGAAGCTTTCTTT
TRBV14	.	TRBD1	TRBJ1-1	CASSRWGDSMNTEAFF	TGTGCCAGCAGCCGTTGGGGGGACAGCATGAACACTGAAGCTTTCTTT
TRBV9	few	.	TRBJ2-2	CASSVGLNTGELFF	TGTGCCAGCAGCGTAGGTCTGAACACCGGGGAGCTGTTTTTT
TRBV29-1	few	.	TRBJ1-4	CSVGVLATNEKLFF	TGCAGCGTTGGAGTCCTTGCAACTAATGAAAAACTGTTTTTT
TRBV4-3	.	TRBD1	TRBJ2-2	CASSPTQDRSNTGELFF	TGCGCCAGCAGCCCAACTCAGGACAGGTCGAACACCGGGGAGCTGTTTTTT
TRBV27	few	.	TRBJ2-7	CASSFWDPARGGYEQYF	TGTGCCAGCAGTTTCTGGGATCCAGCGCGAGGAGGCTACGAGCAGTACTTC
TRBV27	.	.	TRBJ2-7	CASSLAVTTAAYEQYF	TGTGCCAGCAGTTTAGCGGTCACGACAGCTGCCTACGAGCAGTACTTC
TRBV29-1	.	TRBD2	TRBJ2-7	CSVLAGAYEQYF	TGCAGCGTTCTAGCGGGAGCCTACGAGCAGTACTTC
TRBV9	few	TRBD1	TRBJ1-2	CASSSRTGSDYGYTF	TGTGCCAGCAGCTCAAGGACAGGGTCGGACTATGGCTACACCTTC
TRBV19	.	.	TRBJ2-1	CASSSLDGVNEQFF	TGTGCCAGTAGTAGCCTAGACGGGGTTAATGAGCAGTTCTTC
TRBV6-1	.	TRBD1	TRBJ1-2	CASSEAQGLVGYTF	TGTGCCAGCAGTGAAGCACAGGGGTTGGTAGGCTACACCTTC
TRBV6-6	few	.	TRBJ1-2	CASSYSTVIGYGYTF	TGTGCCAGCAGTTACTCAACTGTAATCGGTTATGGCTACACCTTC
TRBV4-1	.	.	TRBJ2-7	CASSQNPLEAFGEQYF	TGCGCCAGCAGCCAAAACCCTTTGGAGGCCTTCGGGGAGCAGTACTTC